Listed below are T cell receptor beta chains from one sample, sequenced in a study of T cell repertoires in cytomegalovirus infection. Each CDR3 protein gets one entry after TCRdb re-called the reads with MiXCR. Of 150,000 to 180,000 distinct CDR3 sequences listed, 20% to 25% are singletons. The sample comprised PBMCs. Receptors were obtained from a human donor in good health (CMV status not recorded). Some clones in this sample may be carry-over from other donors' samples. CDR3s include the opening cysteine and the closing phenylalanine or tryptophan. A D gene is named only where the DNA matches it firmly. Clone size is not always given. Where it is, it says once, few, many or a class for expanded clones.

>TRBD1|.|TRBV5-1|TRBJ1-4
CASSLNQGQATGEKLFF
TGCGCCAGCAGCCTAAACCAAGGACAGGCAACGGGGGAAAAACTGTTTTTT
>.|few|TRBV20-1|TRBJ1-1
CSALAGLGEAFF
TGCAGTGCCCTAGCTGGACTAGGTGAAGCTTTCTTT
>.|few|TRBV28|TRBJ2-1
CASSSSGTRVRGEQFF
TGTGCCAGCTCATCTTCGGGTACGAGGGTTCGGGGTGAGCAGTTCTTC
>.|.|TRBV5-1|TRBJ1-6
CASSPEGGNSPLHF
TGCGCCAGCAGCCCGGAGGGGGGTAATTCACCCCTCCACTTT
>TRBD1|.|TRBV29-1|TRBJ2-2
CSVSQGAEGELFF
TGCAGCGTTTCCCAGGGGGCCGAAGGGGAGCTGTTTTTT
>TRBD1|few|TRBV11-1|TRBJ1-1
CASSLEGANTEAFF
TGTGCCAGCAGCTTAGAGGGGGCAAACACTGAAGCTTTCTTT
>TRBD1|.|TRBV7-3|TRBJ2-6
CASSPPWTGGRSGANVLTF
TGTGCCAGCAGCCCTCCCTGGACAGGGGGCCGTAGTGGGGCCAACGTCCTGACTTTC
>.|.|TRBV28|TRBJ1-4
CASGVQPINEKLFF
TGTGCCAGCGGGGTCCAGCCAATTAATGAAAAACTGTTTTTT
>.|many|TRBV12-3/TRBV12-4|TRBJ2-2
CATTWGNTGELFF
TGTGCCACCACTTGGGGGAACACCGGGGAGCTGTTTTTT
>.|.|TRBV7-9|TRBJ1-1
CASSLVVATEAFF
TGTGCCAGCAGCTTAGTGGTGGCCACTGAAGCTTTCTTT
>TRBD1|many|TRBV6-5|TRBJ2-3
CASSYFGQGIEDTQYF
TGTGCCAGCAGTTACTTCGGACAGGGGATTGAAGATACGCAGTATTTT
>.|many|TRBV7-8|TRBJ1-6
CASSQEGNSPLHF
TGTGCCAGCAGCCAAGAAGGGAATTCACCCCTCCACTTT
>.|few|TRBV28|TRBJ1-2
CASSFREGYSYGYTF
TGTGCCAGCAGTTTCAGGGAAGGCTATAGCTATGGCTACACCTTC
>.|many|TRBV4-3|TRBJ1-2
CASSQVRQDYGYTF
TGCGCCAGCAGCCAAGTGAGGCAGGACTATGGCTACACCTTC
>.|many|TRBV7-2|TRBJ1-2
CASRAANYGYTF
TGTGCCAGCAGGGCCGCTAACTATGGCTACACCTTC
>.|.|TRBV6-1|TRBJ2-1
CASSTRAGSSYNEQFF
TGTGCCAGCAGCACTCGGGCGGGGAGCTCCTACAATGAGCAGTTCTTC
>TRBD1|few|TRBV28|TRBJ1-1
CASSLSGRGLTEAFF
TGTGCCAGCAGTTTATCAGGCAGGGGGCTCACTGAAGCTTTCTTT
>.|.|TRBV11-2|TRBJ2-3
CASSPGLTPTDTQYF
TGTGCCAGCAGCCCCGGGCTAACACCCACAGATACGCAGTATTTT
>.|many|TRBV11-3|TRBJ2-5
CASSRRGSPIETQYF
TGTGCCAGCAGCCGCCGGGGTAGTCCGATAGAGACCCAGTACTTC
>.|few|TRBV6-2/TRBV6-3|TRBJ1-1
CASSEGNTEAFF
TGTGCCAGCAGCGAGGGGAACACTGAAGCTTTCTTT
>.|.|TRBV27|TRBJ1-2
CASSLSAQSYGYTF
TGTGCCAGCAGTTTATCGGCACAGTCCTATGGCTACACCTTC
>.|.|TRBV15|TRBJ2-2
CATRIGQSTGELFF
TGTGCCACCAGAATCGGACAGAGCACCGGGGAGCTGTTTTTT
>.|.|TRBV12-3/TRBV12-4|TRBJ1-2
CASSLNPTGSYGYTF
TGTGCCAGCAGTTTAAACCCGACAGGTTCCTATGGCTACACCTTC
>.|.|TRBV6-2/TRBV6-3|TRBJ2-3
CASNYEGVTDTQYF
TGTGCCAGCAACTACGAGGGGGTCACAGATACGCAGTATTTT
>.|few|TRBV28|TRBJ1-4
CASSSSEDGLFF
TGTGCCAGCAGTTCATCTGAGGACGGATTGTTTTTT
>TRBD1|.|TRBV27|TRBJ1-5
CASSLIGGASNQPQHF
TGTGCCAGCAGTTTGATAGGGGGCGCGAGCAATCAGCCCCAGCATTTT
>.|.|TRBV2|TRBJ1-2
CASSSKGNGGYTF
TGTGCCAGCAGCAGCAAGGGGAACGGCGGCTACACCTTC
>.|many|TRBV7-2|TRBJ2-3
CASSLIATDTQYF
TGTGCCAGCAGCTTAATCGCCACAGATACGCAGTATTTT
>.|few|TRBV5-6|TRBJ1-1
CASSLNRLNTEAFF
TGTGCCAGCAGCTTGAACCGTCTGAACACTGAAGCTTTCTTT
>TRBD2|.|TRBV7-9|TRBJ2-1
CASSLEAGVTSSYNEQFF
TGTGCCAGCAGCTTAGAAGCGGGGGTTACCTCCTCCTACAATGAGCAGTTCTTC
>.|.|TRBV7-9|TRBJ1-1
CASSLSVGEAFF
TGTGCCAGCAGCTTATCTGTAGGTGAAGCTTTCTTT
>.|few|TRBV29-1|TRBJ2-7
CSVVEGHFYEQYF
TGCAGCGTTGTTGAGGGACACTTCTACGAGCAGTACTTC